The 12 T cell receptor beta chains below all came from one sample that was sequenced in a study of blood T cell repertoires in COVID-19. Profiled with immunoSEQ multiplex PCR; TCRdb holds only in-frame clones, not every one. The table lists around 220,000 clones, about 86% of them singletons. The sequenced sample was peripheral blood. The receptor set was obtained from a woman between 45 and 60 years old with COVID-19, enrolled during active disease.

This chain uses TRBV19 with TRBJ1-5; D might be TRBD1 (5 bases). V was trimmed by 5 bases and J by 0 bases, leaving 11 bases between them. Germline values: CDR1 LNHDA, CDR2 SQIVND (reference sequence). This CDR3 contains 15 residues. This CDR3 reads CASSDTGFSNQPQHF. The CDR3 DNA follows: TGTGCCAGTAGTGACACAGGCTTTAGCAATCAGCCCCAGCATTTT.

The rearrangement joins TRBV4-2 to TRBJ2-1; D might be TRBD2 (5 bases). The CDR3 is 15 amino acids. The V and J ends lost 0 bases and 6 bases respectively, with 12 bases between them. Germline-derived CDR1 and CDR2 are LGHNA and YNFKEQ. The CDR3 is CASSQESSRGNEQFF. The CDR3 DNA reads TGTGCCAGCAGCCAAGAGTCTTCACGGGGCAATGAGCAGTTCTTC.

This rearrangement joins TRBV9 to TRBJ1-5; the D gene is possibly TRBD1 (6 bases). Trimming took 3 bases from V and 3 from J, leaving 7 bases between them. Germline assignment: CDR1 SGDLS and CDR2 YYNGEE. This CDR3 is 13 amino acids long. Here the CDR3 reads CASSGTVNQPQHF. The CDR3 DNA reads as TGTGCCAGCAGCGGGACAGTCAATCAGCCCCAGCATTTT.

This clone showed up just once. V gene TRBV6-6 combines with J gene TRBJ2-6; no clear D. The V gene's germline CDR1 is MNHNY and CDR2 SVGAGI (reference sequence). This CDR3 has 16 amino acids. Trimming removed 5 bases at V and 0 bases at J, with 11 bases between. DNA of the CDR3: TGTGCCAGCAGTATGGGCACCAACTCTGGGGCCAACGTCCTGACTTTC. Translated: CASSMGTNSGANVLTF.

CDR3 region: CASSVDRGLAFF. The CDR3 nucleotides are TGTGCCAGCAGCGTAGACAGGGGGTTAGCTTTCTTT. The chain couples TRBV9 to TRBJ1-1, with 8 bases lining up with TRBD1. CDR3 length: 12 amino acids. Per germline, CDR1 SGDLS and CDR2 YYNGEE. Trimming cost V 0 bases and J 10 bases; bases outside gene matches: 2.

The chain uses TRBV5-1 and TRBJ1-6; D unclear. Trimming shortened V by 0 bases and J by 10 bases, and 11 bases separated the two germline ends. Germline V gene data show CDR1 as SGHRS and CDR2 as YFSETQ. The CDR3 is 14 amino acids. For the CDR3, the DNA is TGCGCCAGCAGCTTGGAGGGCGGGAAATCACCCCTCCACTTT. It yields the protein CASSLEGGKSPLHF.

The chain recombines TRBV7-2 with TRBJ2-3; 8 bases fit TRBD2. The length of the CDR3 is 15 residues. Germline loops: CDR1 SGHTA, CDR2 FQGNSA. Trimming removed 3 bases from V and 4 bases from J; junction bases left unmatched: 6. The CDR3 reads CASSFGTRGPDTQYF. The CDR3 nucleotides are TGTGCCAGCAGCTTTGGGACTAGGGGCCCAGATACGCAGTATTTT.

This chain links TRBV11-3 with TRBJ2-1, with 9 bases fitting TRBD1. V dropped 3 bases and J dropped 8; count of bases not matched to a gene: 5. Germline values: CDR1 SGHNT, CDR2 YENEEA. The length of the CDR3 is 14 residues. This chain's CDR3 is CASSFSTGGDEQFF. The CDR3, as DNA: TGTGCCAGCAGCTTCAGCACAGGGGGCGATGAGCAGTTCTTC. The variable domain in full, completed from reference TRBV11-3 and TRBJ2-1, reads EAGVVQSPRYKIIEKKQPVAFWCNPISGHNTLYWYLQNLGQGPELLIRYENEEAVDDSQLPKDRFSAERLKGVDSTLKIQPAELGDSAVYLCASSFSTGGDEQFFGPGTRLTVL.

The chain combines TRBV7-9 with TRBJ2-7, with D perhaps TRBD2 (5 bases). This CDR3 contains 13 residues. Germline V gene sequence: CDR1 SEHNR, CDR2 FQNEAQ (reference sequence). Trimming pared 4 bases from V and 0 bases from J, leaving 7 bases between. The CDR3 DNA is TGTGCCAGCAGCTACGGGGTCTCCTACGAGCAGTACTTC. It encodes CASSYGVSYEQYF.

This chain connects TRBV2 to TRBJ1-1; perhaps TRBD1 as D (5 bases). This CDR3 comprises 14 residues. Trimming pared 8 bases from V and 0 bases from J, leaving 13 bases between. Germline loops: CDR1 SNHLY, CDR2 FYNNEI. CDR3 bases: TGTGCCAGCTGCCAAGGGGTGATGAACACTGAAGCTTTCTTT. It translates to CASCQGVMNTEAFF.

This chain joins TRBV7-9 and TRBJ1-1, with D unclear. V shed 5 bases and J shed 3 bases, with 10 bases lying between them. The CDR3 length is 13 residues. CDR1 and CDR2 from the germline V gene are SEHNR and FQNEAQ (reference sequence). The CDR3 spells CASSRPGDTEAFF. CDR3 bases: TGTGCCAGCAGCCGCCCCGGGGACACTGAAGCTTTCTTT.

The genes are TRBV19 and TRBJ1-3; D is unclear. V was clipped by 7 bases and J by 0 bases, with 16 bases between them. This CDR3 has 16 amino acids. Germline V gives CDR1 LNHDA, CDR2 SQIVND (reference sequence). The CDR3 loop reads CASNRRRGSSGNTIYF. The CDR3 DNA reads as TGTGCCAGTAATAGGAGGAGAGGTAGCTCTGGAAACACCATATATTTT.